This T cell receptor (beta chain) was sequenced in a study of T-cell memory formation after mild COVID-19. Turning to the study itself: TCR clusters were largely donor specific. Overall study findings and caveats: Second-wave clones that peaked on day 37 lacked confirmed SARS-CoV-2 specificity. CD8+ contracting clones occupied EMRA, while CD4+ ones occupied mainly CM and EM.

MiXCR, run by TCRdb on the 5' RACE reads, gives a single entry per CDR3 protein. The sample consists of around 390,000 distinct CDR3 sequences, 15% to 20% of them appearing once. The CDR3 is made up of 16 amino acids. V lost 2 bases and J 3 bases, leaving 16 bases between the germline ends. The germline gives CDR1 MNHEY, CDR2 SVGAGI. Of note for this clonotype: Its antigen is undetermined.

The V gene is TRBV6-5, the J gene TRBJ1-2, with D possibly being TRBD1 (5 bases). The sequence was collected from a man younger than 35 who had mild COVID-19 (a few samples of this study predate the infection). Cell type and time point are not known. Sequencing used PBMCs or a T cell subset sorted from them (not recorded which). For the CDR3, the DNA is TGTGCCAGCAGTTACGGGGCACCCCGTCCTCACTATGGCTACACCTTC. Its protein product is CASSYGAPRPHYGYTF.